This section outlines one T cell receptor beta chain sequence together with its context. The data were produced by immunoSEQ multiplex PCR, yet TCRdb's version contains in-frame clones alone and is incomplete. The table lists roughly 40,000 clones, approximately 83% of them singletons, with about 25% in the top ten. The CDR3 covers 15 residues. Per the germline V gene, CDR1 is SQVTM and CDR2 is ANQGSEA. The J segment lost 4 bases and the V segment lost 0 bases, leaving 8 bases of the junction unmatched. This sample is part of a study of blood T cell repertoires in COVID-19. Study in general: COVID-19 samples from acute and convalescent phases originated in the United States, Italy and Spain.

The chain is built from TRBV29-1 and TRBJ2-7, with 8 nucleotides matching TRBD2. The TCR was taken from a human donor with acute or convalescent COVID-19. The donor label of this sample is uncertain. The sequenced material came from peripheral blood. The CDR3 sequence is CSVEDLGRGGYEQYF. The DNA of the CDR3 is TGCAGCGTTGAAGATCTCGGGAGGGGGGGTTACGAGCAGTACTTC.